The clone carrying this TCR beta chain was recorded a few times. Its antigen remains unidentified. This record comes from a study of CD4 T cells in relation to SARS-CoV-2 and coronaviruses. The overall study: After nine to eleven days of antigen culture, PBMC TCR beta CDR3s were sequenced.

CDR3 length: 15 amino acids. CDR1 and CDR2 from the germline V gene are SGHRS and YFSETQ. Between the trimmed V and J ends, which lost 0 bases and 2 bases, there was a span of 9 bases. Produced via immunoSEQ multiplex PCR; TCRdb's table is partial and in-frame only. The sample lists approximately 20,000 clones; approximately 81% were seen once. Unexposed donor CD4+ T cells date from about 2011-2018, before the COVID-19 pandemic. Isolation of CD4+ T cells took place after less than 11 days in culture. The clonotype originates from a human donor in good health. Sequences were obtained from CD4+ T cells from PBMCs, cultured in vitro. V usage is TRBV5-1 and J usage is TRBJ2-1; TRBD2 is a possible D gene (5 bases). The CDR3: CASSLDGETYNEQFF. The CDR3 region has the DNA TGCGCCAGCAGCTTGGACGGGGAAACCTACAATGAGCAGTTCTTC.